This passage covers 30 T cell receptor beta chains from one sample sequenced in a study of T cell responses to AZD1222 COVID-19 vaccine. Produced via immunoSEQ multiplex PCR; TCRdb's table is partial and in-frame only. The sample shows about 140,000 clones, approximately 93% of them seen only once. The sample consisted of peripheral blood, taken after recovery from COVID-19. These receptors all come from an adult who had recovered from COVID-19.

CDR3 bases: TGTGCCAGCAGCCCGGGACAGGGCCCCTACGAGCAGTACTTC. This encodes CASSPGQGPYEQYF. V is TRBV28 and J is TRBJ2-7; 9 bases match TRBD1. V lost 6 bases and J lost 2; bases outside the gene matches: 5. The CDR3 covers 14 residues. Per the germline V gene, CDR1 is MDHEN and CDR2 is SYDVKM.

The chain links TRBV6-5 to TRBJ2-7, with D uncertain. The V gene's germline CDR1 is MNHEY and CDR2 SVGAGI. V lost 5 bases, J lost 7 bases, and 21 bases lay in between. The CDR3 length is 15 residues. CDR3 coding DNA: TGTGCCAGCAGTCCCCTATTAGACGGCGCATCAGAGCAGTACTTC. Its translation: CASSPLLDGASEQYF.

This rearrangement joins TRBV6-5 to TRBJ1-2; D is undetermined. CDR3 length: 15 residues. Per germline, CDR1 MNHEY and CDR2 SVGAGI. Trimming took off 6 bases at V and 4 bases at J, with 18 bases between the two ends. The CDR3 region has the DNA TGTGCCAGCAGATCCCCTGGGATTGGTGGCTATGGCTACACCTTC. Translating gives CASRSPGIGGYGYTF.

The DNA of the CDR3 is TGTGCCAGCAGTGAGAGAGATGGGGGCAATCAGCCCCAGCATTTT. Translating it yields CASSERDGGNQPQHF. The chain links TRBV2 to TRBJ1-5; D gene ambiguous. Trimming took off 3 bases at V and 2 bases at J, with 11 bases between the two ends. Germline CDR1 SNHLY, CDR2 FYNNEI. This CDR3 comprises 15 residues.

V is TRBV27 and J is TRBJ2-2, with 11 bases fitting TRBD2. Germline V lookup: CDR1 MNHEY, CDR2 SMNVEV (reference sequence). The CDR3 consists of 15 residues. The V segment lost 6 bases and the J segment 2 bases; nucleotides outside the gene matches: 2. CDR3 sequence reads: CASRGLAANTGELFF. The CDR3 DNA follows: TGTGCCAGCAGGGGACTAGCGGCTAACACCGGGGAGCTGTTTTTT.

The chain combines TRBV28 with TRBJ2-1; no clear D. From germline, CDR1 is MDHEN and CDR2 SYDVKM. The CDR3 length is 15 residues. The V end was cut by 1 base, the J end by 4 bases, with 11 bases between. The CDR3 sequence: CASSLFGVGYNEQFF. The CDR3 nucleotides are TGTGCCAGCAGTTTATTTGGAGTTGGATACAATGAGCAGTTCTTC.

The count of this clone is one. This rearrangement joins TRBV20-1 to TRBJ2-1; 14 bases map to TRBD2. This CDR3 spans 16 amino acids. V dropped 3 bases and J dropped 3; count of bases not matched to a gene: 4. Germline V CDR1 and CDR2: DFQATT, SNEGSKA (reference sequence). The CDR3, as DNA: TGCAGTGCTAGTGAGGGACTAGCGGGAGACTACAATGAGCAGTTCTTC. Its protein product is CSASEGLAGDYNEQFF.

CDR3 DNA: TGCGCCAGCAGCTTGGAAGGGCGTAGCAATCAGCCCCAGCATTTT. This codes for CASSLEGRSNQPQHF. The chain links TRBV5-1 to TRBJ1-5; D is unclear. This CDR3 region has 15 residues. Germline CDR1 is SGHRS and CDR2 is YFSETQ. Trimming took 0 bases from V and 0 from J, leaving 7 bases between them.

Concerning this clone: Sequence at one end of the junction differs from germline and may be a read error. The rearrangement links TRBV7-7 to TRBJ2-5; D is undetermined. CDR1 and CDR2 from the germline V gene are SSHAT and FNYEAQ (reference sequence). This CDR3 is 15 amino acids long. CDR3 amino acids: CASSLGPKPPETQYF. As DNA, the CDR3 is TGTGCTAGCAGCTTAGGTCCCAAGCCCCCAGAGACCCAGTACTTC.

The rearrangement uses TRBV2 and TRBJ2-7; no definite D call. This CDR3 is 10 amino acids long. With 6 bases removed from V and 6 bases from J, the gap between germline ends came to 6 bases. Per germline, CDR1 SNHLY and CDR2 FYNNEI. CDR3 coding DNA: TGTGCCAGCAGAGGATTCGAGCAGTACTTC. Translation: CASRGFEQYF.

The chain links TRBV10-3 to TRBJ2-1; 10 bases are a match to TRBD2. CDR3 length equals 17 residues. In germline, CDR1 is ENHRY, CDR2 SYGVKD. The trim removed 0 bases at V and 4 bases at J, leaving 6 bases unmatched. CDR3 coding DNA: TGTGCCATCAGTGAGTCTTTACTAGCGGGACTATACAATGAGCAGTTCTTC. This codes for CAISESLLAGLYNEQFF.

The V call is TRBV28, the J call TRBJ2-1; TRBD2 aligns across 11 bases. The CDR3 sequence is 16 residues long. The germline gives CDR1 MDHEN, CDR2 SYDVKM. V was pared by 5 bases and J by 7 bases, with 10 bases of the junction left unmatched. CDR3 nucleotide sequence: TGTGCCAGCAGTCAGGGGGAGGCTAGCGGGAGGAATGAGCAGTTCTTC. Its protein is CASSQGEASGRNEQFF.

The chain employs TRBV5-1 and TRBJ2-3; D uncertain. Trimming left V 1 base short and J 0 bases short, with 9 bases between. The CDR3 sequence is 15 residues long. The germline gives CDR1 SGHRS, CDR2 YFSETQ. Here the CDR3 reads CASSLSTASTDTQYF. The CDR3 region has the DNA TGCGCCAGCAGCTTGTCAACAGCTAGCACAGATACGCAGTATTTT. Full variable domain (remainder filled in from reference TRBV5-1 and TRBJ2-3): KAGVTQTPRYLIKTRGQQVTLSCSPISGHRSVSWYQQTPGQGLQFLFEYFSETQRNKGNFPGRFSGRQFSNSRSEMNVSTLELGDSALYLCASSLSTASTDTQYFGPGTRLTVL.

V usage is TRBV5-1 and J usage is TRBJ2-7; TRBD1 agrees at 8 bases. The CDR3 sequence is 19 residues long. J was trimmed by 2 bases and V by 3 bases; bases with no gene match: 19. The germline V gene has CDR1 SGHRS and CDR2 YFSETQ. The CDR3 spells CASSSRTPTGTGFPYEQYF. CDR3 nucleotides: TGCGCCAGCAGCTCCCGTACCCCTACCGGGACAGGATTTCCCTACGAGCAGTACTTC.

This chain joins TRBV5-1 and TRBJ2-1; 7 nucleotides line up with TRBD2. The V gene end was trimmed by 3 bases and the J gene end by 1 base; junction bases not matched to a gene: 10. CDR1 is SGHRS and CDR2 is YFSETQ in the germline V gene. The CDR3 spans 17 residues. The CDR3 sequence is CASSSPLADTSYNEQFF. In nucleotides, the CDR3 is TGCGCCAGCAGCTCGCCCCTAGCGGATACTTCCTACAATGAGCAGTTCTTC.

CDR3 sequence reads: CSVVTGTVSEQFF. Written as DNA, the CDR3 is TGCAGCGTTGTAACAGGTACCGTGAGTGAGCAGTTCTTC. The gene calls are TRBV29-1 and TRBJ2-1; TRBD1 might be the D (5 bases). Germline loops: CDR1 SQVTM, CDR2 ANQGSEA. The CDR3 runs 13 residues. The ends were cut back, 4 bases at V and 9 bases at J, with 16 bases in the middle.

V and J are TRBV4-2 and TRBJ2-7; 9 bases fit TRBD2. J was trimmed by 6 bases and V by 1 base; bases with no gene match: 7. CDR1 is LGHNA, CDR2 YNFKEQ, per germline. This CDR3 region has 15 residues. The CDR3 nucleotides read TGTGCCAGCAGCCAAGCGGCGGGAGGGCAAGGCGAGCAGTACTTC. This encodes CASSQAAGGQGEQYF.

The V gene is TRBV4-1, the J gene TRBJ1-1; a weak D match, TRBD1 (6 bases). The V gene's germline CDR1 is MGHRA and CDR2 YSYEKL. The CDR3 contains 13 residues. Trimming removed 4 bases from V and 7 bases from J, with 13 bases in between. CDR3 sequence (DNA): TGCGCCAGCAGCCTCCAACAGGGTGGTGAAGCTTTCTTT. It is translated as CASSLQQGGEAFF.

The chain links TRBV7-9 to TRBJ2-7; 9 positions agree with TRBD2. Germline V lookup: CDR1 SEHNR, CDR2 FQNEAQ (reference sequence). The trim removed 5 bases at V and 10 bases at J, leaving 6 bases unmatched. The CDR3 is 12 residues long. In DNA, the CDR3 is TGTGCCAGCAGCCAAAGCGGGACTAGCCAGTACTTC. Translated, it gives CASSQSGTSQYF.

J is TRBJ2-1 and V is TRBV5-6; 13 bases fit TRBD2. Looked up from germline, CDR1 is SGHDT and CDR2 is YYEEEE. This CDR3 has 17 residues. J gave up 6 bases and V 3 bases, and 9 bases lay outside the gene matches. The DNA of the CDR3 is TGTGCCAGCAGCTACTTACTAGCGGGAGGGCAGGGCAATGAGCAGTTCTTC. This sequence encodes CASSYLLAGGQGNEQFF. The complete variable domain, with remaining parts taken from reference TRBV5-6 and TRBJ2-1, reads DAGVTQSPTHLIKTRGQQVTLRCSPKSGHDTVSWYQQALGQGPQFIFQYYEEEERQRGNFPDRFSGHQFPNYSSELNVNALLLGDSALYLCASSYLLAGGQGNEQFFGPGTRLTVL.

The V and J genes are TRBV7-2 and TRBJ2-1; a possible D gene is TRBD1 (6 bases). Germline V gives CDR1 SGHTA, CDR2 FQGNSA. The CDR3 spans 15 residues. V was pared by 4 bases and J by 4 bases, with 14 bases between. Written as DNA, the CDR3 is TGTGCCAGCAGCTCAAGGACAGACCTATACAATGAGCAGTTCTTC. It codes for CASSSRTDLYNEQFF.

The chain carries TRBV11-3 and TRBJ2-2; no definite D call. Germline V lookup: CDR1 SGHNT, CDR2 YENEEA. The V end lost 1 base, the J end lost 3 bases, and 9 bases lay between the germline ends. This CDR3 comprises 15 residues. For the CDR3, the DNA is TGTGCCAGCAGCTTAGGGGGATACGACACCGGGGAGCTGTTTTTT. The encoded protein is CASSLGGYDTGELFF.

The chain uses TRBV4-1 and TRBJ2-7; TRBD2 agrees at 13 bases. CDR3 length: 17 amino acids. V lost 3 bases to trimming and J lost 3 bases; unmatched junction nucleotides: 8. CDR1 is MGHRA and CDR2 is YSYEKL in the germline V gene. The CDR3 region has the DNA TGCGCCAGCAGCCAGGGACTAGCGGGACTCGTTGGCTACGAGCAGTACTTC. Amino acid sequence: CASSQGLAGLVGYEQYF.

The chain carries TRBV6-5 and TRBJ2-7; unclear D gene. The CDR3 totals 15 residues. Looked up from germline, CDR1 is MNHEY and CDR2 is SVGAGI. Trimming removed 6 bases at V and 0 bases at J, with 15 bases between. The CDR3 nucleotides read TGTGCCAGCAGGGTCGGTAGAGATCCCTCCTACGAGCAGTACTTC. It encodes CASRVGRDPSYEQYF.

This clone came up once. V usage is TRBV6-2 or TRBV6-3 and J usage is TRBJ2-7, with a weak D call TRBD2 (6 bases). Per the germline V gene, CDR1 is MNHEY and CDR2 is SVGEGT. The CDR3 totals 15 residues. Trimming stripped 4 bases from V and 0 bases from J, with 13 bases between. The CDR3 region has the DNA TGTGCCAGCAGTTTCGCTAGCGCTTACTCCTACGAGCAGTACTTC. It translates to CASSFASAYSYEQYF.

The rearrangement joins TRBV5-5 to TRBJ2-3; D not resolved. The germline V and J ends were trimmed by 0 bases and 0 bases, with 11 bases remaining between them. CDR1 and CDR2 from the germline V gene are SGHKS and YYEKEE (reference sequence). The CDR3 spans 16 residues. The DNA of the CDR3 is TGTGCCAGCAGCTTGGAAGTACACCCAAGCACAGATACGCAGTATTTT. Translation gives CASSLEVHPSTDTQYF.

The chain links TRBV2 to TRBJ1-5; TRBD1 agrees at 7 bases. CDR1 SNHLY and CDR2 FYNNEI come from the germline V gene. The V gene end was trimmed by 8 bases and the J gene end by 1 base; junction bases not matched to a gene: 8. The CDR3 totals 15 residues. This CDR3 is CASQGGLGSNQPQHF. DNA for the CDR3: TGTGCCAGCCAGGGGGGCTTAGGGAGCAATCAGCCCCAGCATTTT.

The J gene is TRBJ2-3, the V gene TRBV13, with D possibly being TRBD2 (5 bases). Germline V gives CDR1 PRHDT, CDR2 FYEKMQ (reference sequence). This CDR3 has 17 amino acids. Trimming stripped 6 bases from V and 2 bases from J, with 21 bases between. The CDR3 nucleotides read TGTGCCAGCAGACCCTACTCACTAGAGTTTTTCACAGATACGCAGTATTTT. Protein product: CASRPYSLEFFTDTQYF.

The gene calls are TRBV27 and TRBJ2-2; D not certain. The CDR3 spans 13 residues. Germline CDR1 MNHEY, CDR2 SMNVEV (reference sequence). The germline V and J ends were trimmed by 3 bases and 1 base, with 3 bases remaining between them. This CDR3 is CASSLGNTGELFF. Here the CDR3 DNA reads TGTGCCAGCAGTTTGGGGAACACCGGGGAGCTGTTTTTT.

The genes are TRBV5-1 and TRBJ2-3; the D gene is possibly TRBD2 (6 bases). From germline, CDR1 is SGHRS and CDR2 YFSETQ. The CDR3 length is 15 residues. With 0 bases removed from V and 1 base from J, the gap between germline ends came to 9 bases. CDR3 sequence: CASSLELAGTDTQYF. CDR3 sequence (DNA): TGCGCCAGCAGCTTGGAACTAGCAGGCACAGATACGCAGTATTTT.